The 17 T cell receptor beta chains given below trace back to one sample, sequenced in a study of cytomegalovirus exposure and HLA in healthy donors. The PCR contained 60 Vbeta and 13 Jbeta primers. Some clones are missing from TCRdb's copy, which holds only in-frame ones; the method was immunoSEQ multiplex PCR. The sample has about 210,000 clones. The sequenced sample was PBMCs. These TCRs come from a woman aged 30 to 39 in good health and CMV-seropositive.

V usage is TRBV5-4 and J usage is TRBJ1-1; 10 nucleotides line up with TRBD1. The germline gives CDR1 SGHNT, CDR2 YYREEE (reference sequence). The CDR3 is made up of 14 amino acids. Unmatched junction bases numbered 5, after V lost 2 bases and J lost 7 bases. The CDR3 DNA is TGTGCCAGCAGCTTTGGGGACAGGGGAGTTGAAGCTTTCTTT. Translated, it gives CASSFGDRGVEAFF.

In the case of this clone: The same CDR3 can be traced to other DNA sequences in this sample. The chain employs TRBV11-2 and TRBJ2-7; D unclear. Germline V CDR1 and CDR2: SGHAT, FQNNGV. The length of the CDR3 is 15 residues. V lost 1 base and J 2 bases, leaving 12 bases between the germline ends. CDR3 DNA sequence: TGTGCCAGCAGCTTAGTGGCAGGTTCTACCTACGAGCAGTACTTC. Encoded protein: CASSLVAGSTYEQYF.

The chain recombines TRBV29-1 with TRBJ2-1, with a possible D match to TRBD1 (5 bases). The CDR3 contains 14 residues. V dropped 0 bases and J dropped 4 bases, with 10 bases sitting between them. The germline gives CDR1 SQVTM, CDR2 ANQGSEA. CDR3: CSVEDSRGYNEQFF. CDR3 coding DNA: TGCAGCGTTGAAGATTCTAGGGGATACAATGAGCAGTTCTTC.

The V call is TRBV19, the J call TRBJ2-2; perhaps TRBD1 as D (5 bases). CDR1 is LNHDA and CDR2 is SQIVND in the germline V gene (reference sequence). Trimming left V 3 bases short and J 7 bases short, with 21 bases between. The CDR3 extends over 17 amino acids. CDR3 amino acids: CASSMGLAGLSNGELFF. In DNA, the CDR3 is TGTGCCAGTAGTATGGGGCTGGCAGGGTTATCGAACGGGGAGCTGTTTTTT.

The chain employs TRBV15 and TRBJ2-2, with D possibly matching TRBD1 (6 bases). The ends were cut back, 3 bases at V and 3 bases at J, with 14 bases in the middle. Germline-derived CDR1 and CDR2 are LNHNV and YYDKDF (reference sequence). The CDR3 totals 16 residues. For the CDR3, the DNA is TGTGCCACCAGCAGGTATACAGGGCAGCACACCGGGGAGCTGTTTTTT. This translates into CATSRYTGQHTGELFF.

V is TRBV7-2 and J is TRBJ2-5; 7 bases map to TRBD2. The length of the CDR3 is 16 residues. V gave up 1 base and J gave up 2 bases; unmatched junction bases: 7. In germline, CDR1 is SGHTA, CDR2 FQGNSA. DNA of the CDR3: TGTGCCAGCAGCTTAGTAGCGGGCAATTTTCAAGAGACCCAGTACTTC. Encoded protein: CASSLVAGNFQETQYF.

The V call is TRBV4-3, the J call TRBJ1-2, with D unclear. The CDR3 has 13 residues. Trimming shortened V by 0 bases and J by 8 bases, and 10 bases separated the two germline ends. Germline CDR1 is LGHNA and CDR2 is YSLEER. CDR3 DNA: TGCGCCAGCAGCCAAGATCCCTTGAGGGGCTACACCTTC. Amino acid sequence: CASSQDPLRGYTF.

The J gene is TRBJ1-2, the V gene TRBV25-1; D unclear. This CDR3 is 14 amino acids long. V was clipped by 1 base and J by 2 bases, with 8 bases between them. In germline, CDR1 is MGHDK, CDR2 SYGVNS. The CDR3 protein is CASSEFGPNYGYTF. The CDR3, as DNA: TGTGCCAGCAGTGAATTTGGCCCGAACTATGGCTACACCTTC.

The V gene is TRBV7-2, the J gene TRBJ2-1, with 9 bases fitting TRBD1. Germline lookup yields CDR1 SGHTA and CDR2 FQGNSA. V gave up 2 bases and J gave up 7 bases; unmatched junction bases: 12. This CDR3 is built from 17 residues. This CDR3 reads CASSLSLGRQGENEQFF. CDR3 DNA sequence: TGTGCCAGCAGCTTAAGTTTGGGGCGACAGGGGGAAAATGAGCAGTTCTTC.

CDR3 coding DNA: TGTGCCAGCTCCCCGGAGGAAGCCGGGGCCAACGTCCTGACTTTC. Its translation is CASSPEEAGANVLTF. The chain combines TRBV18 with TRBJ2-6; D may be TRBD2 (5 bases). Between the trimmed V and J ends, which lost 6 bases and 4 bases, there was a span of 13 bases. Germline V lookup: CDR1 KGHSH, CDR2 LQKENI. CDR3 length: 15 amino acids.

V is TRBV9 and J is TRBJ2-7; 7 bases are shared with TRBD1. The CDR3 is 15 residues long. From germline, CDR1 is SGDLS and CDR2 YYNGEE. With 1 base clipped from V and 5 bases from J, the junction kept 9 bases outside the gene matches. CDR3 sequence reads: CASSVKGGAYNEQYF. The CDR3 region has the DNA TGTGCCAGCAGCGTAAAAGGGGGCGCGTACAACGAGCAGTACTTC.

This chain connects TRBV5-1 to TRBJ2-3; TRBD2 might be the D (5 bases). The germline V gene encodes CDR1 SGHRS and CDR2 YFSETQ. Trimming took off 0 bases at V and 5 bases at J, with 13 bases between the two ends. The CDR3 has 15 residues. Here the CDR3 reads CASSLAPGLIDTQYF. DNA for the CDR3: TGCGCCAGCAGCTTGGCCCCCGGACTTATAGATACGCAGTATTTT.

The CDR3 is CASSSGTSSYNEQFF. CDR3 nucleotides: TGTGCCAGCAGCTCAGGGACTAGCAGCTACAATGAGCAGTTCTTC. The chain combines TRBV7-2 with TRBJ2-1, with TRBD2 matching over 9 bases. After removal of 4 bases from V and 3 bases from J, the junction contained 4 bases not matched to a gene. The CDR3 loop spans 15 amino acids. Germline values: CDR1 SGHTA, CDR2 FQGNSA.

This sequence joins TRBV19 and TRBJ2-7; 9 positions agree with TRBD2. With 8 bases clipped from V and 3 bases from J, the junction kept 8 bases outside the gene matches. CDR3 size: 14 residues. Germline CDR1 LNHDA, CDR2 SQIVND (reference sequence). This chain's CDR3 is CASAAGTSNYEQYF. DNA for the CDR3: TGTGCCAGTGCTGCCGGGACTAGCAACTACGAGCAGTACTTC.

The V gene is TRBV5-1, the J gene TRBJ1-1, with 7 positions matching TRBD1. The germline V gene encodes CDR1 SGHRS and CDR2 YFSETQ. Trimming cost V 0 bases and J 7 bases; bases outside gene matches: 6. This CDR3 spans 14 amino acids. As DNA, the CDR3 is TGCGCCAGCAGCTTGGAGAACAACAGGGGTGAAGCTTTCTTT. This gives the protein CASSLENNRGEAFF.

This sequence joins TRBV10-1 and TRBJ1-1; 10 nucleotides agree with TRBD1. The CDR3 is made up of 14 amino acids. V gave up 6 bases and J gave up 6 bases; unmatched junction bases: 7. Germline loops: CDR1 WNHNN, CDR2 SYGVQD (reference sequence). CDR3 in DNA: TGCGCCAGCAGAGGGACAGGGGCTGACGCTGAAGCTTTCTTT. The encoded protein is CASRGTGADAEAFF.

The chain links TRBV27 to TRBJ2-5; D perhaps matches TRBD2 (5 bases). Trimming cost V 3 bases and J 6 bases, with 17 bases left between them. The CDR3 has 15 amino acids. The germline V gene encodes CDR1 MNHEY and CDR2 SMNVEV (reference sequence). CDR3 DNA sequence: TGTGCCAGCAGTTTCTATGAGGAGGTGGCGAAGACCCAGTACTTC. It is translated as CASSFYEEVAKTQYF.